These 22 T cell receptor beta chains were all obtained from the same sample, sequenced in a study of cytomegalovirus exposure and HLA in healthy donors. Primers: 60 Vbeta forward and 13 Jbeta reverse. Repertoires were generated with immunoSEQ multiplex PCR, while TCRdb's copy carries only in-frame clones and drops some. The profile shows 200,000 to 300,000 clones, 70% to 90% of them singletons. The sample consisted of PBMCs. Receptors originate from a woman aged 40 to 50 in good health and CMV-seropositive.

The chain recombines TRBV4-1 with TRBJ1-1, with D uncertain. This CDR3 has 14 amino acids. Trimming stripped 4 bases from V and 3 bases from J, with 12 bases between. Germline V gives CDR1 MGHRA, CDR2 YSYEKL. In nucleotides, the CDR3 is TGCGCCAGCAGCCCTATGGCCGGGGACACTGAAGCTTTCTTT. Its protein product is CASSPMAGDTEAFF.

This chain connects TRBV19 to TRBJ2-7; weak D call: TRBD1 (6 bases). CDR3 size: 16 residues. The germline V gene encodes CDR1 LNHDA and CDR2 SQIVND (reference sequence). Deletions cut 4 bases from V and 1 base from J, with 17 bases between. In DNA form, the CDR3 reads TGTGCCAGTAGTAAACCTAAGACAGGCTCGTCCTACGAGCAGTACTTC. It specifies CASSKPKTGSSYEQYF.

The chain carries TRBV6-1 and TRBJ2-5; possible D gene TRBD2, 6 bases. The length of the CDR3 is 14 residues. Germline CDR1 is MNHNS and CDR2 is SASEGT. Trimming stripped 4 bases from V and 5 bases from J, with 14 bases between. CDR3 protein: CASSAGLVVETQYF. The CDR3 region has the DNA TGTGCCAGCAGTGCGGGACTGGTGGTGGAGACCCAGTACTTC.

The chain combines TRBV21-1 with TRBJ1-2; the tabulated D call, TRBD1, remains unverified against the DNA. TRBV21-1 is listed as a pseudogene. The CDR3 length is 13 residues. Here the CDR3 reads CASSKGTGDGYTF. The CDR3 region has the DNA TGTGCCAGCAGCAAAGGGACAGGGGACGGCTACACCTTC.

V is TRBV11-2 and J is TRBJ2-1; 11 bases align to TRBD2. The J segment lost 7 bases and the V segment lost 6 bases, leaving 14 bases of the junction unmatched. The CDR3 is 17 residues long. The germline V gene encodes CDR1 SGHAT and CDR2 FQNNGV. The CDR3 coding sequence is TGTGCCAGCAGACCCGGACAACTAGCGGGAGAGGGGAATGAGCAGTTCTTC. Translating gives CASRPGQLAGEGNEQFF.

The rearrangement links TRBV5-4 to TRBJ2-2; D might be TRBD2 (6 bases). Trimming took 3 bases from V and 4 from J, leaving 16 bases between them. CDR1 is SGHNT and CDR2 is YYREEE in the germline V gene (reference sequence). CDR3 length: 16 amino acids. The CDR3 loop is CASSSQEGRSTGELFF. The CDR3 DNA reads as TGTGCCAGCAGCTCGCAGGAGGGCCGGAGCACCGGGGAGCTGTTTTTT.

The chain couples TRBV11-2 to TRBJ2-1; possible D gene TRBD2, 6 bases. The CDR3 contains 15 residues. Per the germline V gene, CDR1 is SGHAT and CDR2 is FQNNGV. With 2 bases removed from V and 9 bases from J, the gap between germline ends came to 17 bases. This CDR3 reads CASSLFLGGLGEQFF. CDR3 bases: TGTGCCAGCAGCTTATTCCTCGGAGGGCTAGGTGAGCAGTTCTTC.

The chain employs TRBV7-6 and TRBJ1-5; 8 bases are shared with TRBD1. CDR3 size: 17 residues. V was clipped by 1 base and J by 0 bases; unmatched bases: 5. Germline loops: CDR1 SGHVS, CDR2 FNYEAQ. The CDR3 region has the DNA TGTGCCAGCAGCTTAGGACAGGGGCTTCATAGCAATCAGCCCCAGCATTTT. Protein: CASSLGQGLHSNQPQHF.

The chain is built from TRBV2 and TRBJ2-7, with 10 bases that match TRBD1. The CDR3 loop spans 14 amino acids. With V trimmed by 6 bases and J by 5 bases, 7 bases remained unmatched. The germline V gene has CDR1 SNHLY and CDR2 FYNNEI. CDR3 region: CASRLDRGLHEQYF. The CDR3, as DNA: TGTGCCAGCAGGCTCGACAGGGGGCTTCACGAGCAGTACTTC.

The chain joins TRBV11-3 to TRBJ2-7; 7 nucleotides line up with TRBD2. This CDR3 is built from 13 residues. Unmatched junction bases numbered 7, after V lost 5 bases and J lost 6 bases. Germline V gene lookup returns CDR1 SGHNT and CDR2 YENEEA. CDR3 loop: CASSPAGYGEQYF. The DNA of the CDR3 is TGTGCCAGCAGCCCAGCGGGATATGGCGAGCAGTACTTC.

The chain joins TRBV2 to TRBJ2-3; 8 bases map to TRBD2. V was pared by 5 bases and J by 0 bases, with 7 bases of the junction left unmatched. The CDR3 contains 16 residues. Per germline, CDR1 SNHLY and CDR2 FYNNEI. The CDR3 coding sequence is TGTGCCAGCAGTCCCGGGACTAGAGCTAGCACAGATACGCAGTATTTT. Its translation is CASSPGTRASTDTQYF.

The chain links TRBV19 to TRBJ2-7; 12 bases map to TRBD2. Germline V gene data show CDR1 as LNHDA and CDR2 as SQIVND (reference sequence). The CDR3 runs 15 residues. V lost 6 bases to trimming and J lost 4 bases; unmatched junction nucleotides: 7. The CDR3, as DNA: TGTGCCAGTAGGTTCCGACTAGCGGGAGTATACGAGCAGTACTTC. Translated, it gives CASRFRLAGVYEQYF.

This clone has just a few counts. The chain links TRBV28 to TRBJ2-7; 13 bases fit TRBD2. V lost 6 bases to trimming and J lost 3 bases; unmatched junction nucleotides: 5. Germline loops: CDR1 MDHEN, CDR2 SYDVKM. CDR3 size: 15 residues. Here the CDR3 DNA reads TGTGCCAGCAGCCATTGGACTAGCGGGAGCTACGAGCAGTACTTC. It translates to CASSHWTSGSYEQYF. Variable domain in full (rest from reference TRBV28 and TRBJ2-7): DVKVTQSSRYLVKRTGEKVFLECVQDMDHENMFWYRQDPGLGLRLIYFSYDVKMKEKGDIPEGYSVSREKKERFSLILESASTNQTSMYLCASSHWTSGSYEQYFGPGTRLTVT.

This clone was seen only a few times. This rearrangement joins TRBV19 to TRBJ1-3; D remains ambiguous. In germline, CDR1 is LNHDA, CDR2 SQIVND (reference sequence). The V end lost 7 bases, the J end lost 1 base, and 20 bases lay between the germline ends. The CDR3 length is 17 residues. CDR3 protein: CASMDGGITVSGNTIYF. Written as DNA, the CDR3 is TGTGCCAGTATGGATGGCGGAATTACGGTGTCTGGAAACACCATATATTTT.

This clone came up a few times. V usage is TRBV7-8 and J usage is TRBJ2-4; 8 bases match TRBD1. Germline values: CDR1 SGHVS, CDR2 FQNEAQ. J lost 8 bases, V lost 4 bases, and 16 bases had no gene match. This CDR3 is built from 17 residues. The CDR3 sequence: CASSSSWTGRGEDIQYF. The CDR3 region has the DNA TGTGCCAGCAGCTCCTCTTGGACAGGGCGGGGTGAAGACATTCAGTACTTC.

This rearrangement joins TRBV18 to TRBJ2-5; D perhaps matches TRBD1 (6 bases). The J call could be wrong; TRBJ2-7 is a better fit for the DNA end. CDR3 length: 14 amino acids. Germline CDR1 KGHSH, CDR2 LQKENI. CDR3 sequence reads: CASSLGATTYEQYF. DNA for the CDR3: TGTGCCAGCTCACTGGGGGCAACCACCTACGAGCAGTACTTC.

To note about this clone: Its ends do not fully match the called genes, so a read error is possible. This sequence joins TRBV7-9 and TRBJ2-1, with D maybe TRBD1 (5 bases). CDR1 and CDR2 from the germline V gene are SEHNR and FQNEAQ (reference sequence). CDR3 length: 12 residues. This CDR3 reads CASSLGQNGQFF. The CDR3 DNA reads as TGTGCCAGCAGCTTAGGACAGAATGGGCAGTTCTTC.

The chain combines TRBV10-3 with TRBJ1-5; D is uncertain. Germline CDR1 is ENHRY and CDR2 is SYGVKD. The CDR3 covers 15 residues. V shed 0 bases and J shed 3 bases, with 9 bases lying between them. The CDR3 coding sequence is TGTGCCATCAGTGAGTCCAGGATAACCAATCAGCCCCAGCATTTT. Translated: CAISESRITNQPQHF.

This clone was picked up a small number of times. The CDR3 bases are TGTGCCAGTAGTACACAAGAATACACCATATATTTT. This translates into CASSTQEYTIYF. J is TRBJ1-3 and V is TRBV19; D unclear. Germline V gene lookup returns CDR1 LNHDA and CDR2 SQIVND (reference sequence). Trimming took 4 bases from V and 8 from J, leaving 9 bases between them. The CDR3 is made up of 12 amino acids. Combining the CDR3 with reference TRBV19 and TRBJ1-3 gives the whole variable domain DGGITQSPKYLFRKEGQNVTLSCEQNLNHDAMYWYRQDPGQGLRLIYYSQIVNDFQKGDIAEGYSVSREKKESFPLTVTSAQKNPTAFYLCASSTQEYTIYFGEGSWLTVV.

J is TRBJ1-5 and V is TRBV10-3; 7 bases match TRBD1. With V trimmed by 4 bases and J by 0 bases, 3 bases remained unmatched. The CDR3 runs to 15 residues. The V gene's germline CDR1 is ENHRY and CDR2 SYGVKD. CDR3 nucleotides: TGTGCCATCAGTGGTGGACAGGCTAGCAATCAGCCCCAGCATTTT. This gives the protein CAISGGQASNQPQHF.

The chain combines TRBV20-1 with TRBJ2-7; D remains unclear. The V end lost 7 bases, the J end lost 0 bases, and 7 bases lay between the germline ends. This CDR3 has 11 residues. The germline gives CDR1 DFQATT, CDR2 SNEGSKA (reference sequence). CDR3 protein: CSVTSSYEQYF. The CDR3, as DNA: TGCAGTGTAACGAGCTCCTACGAGCAGTACTTC.

This clone was seen a few times. This chain's CDR3 is CASRPGGLPNEKLFF. CDR3 nucleotide sequence: TGTGCCAGCCGCCCGGGGGGTTTACCTAATGAAAAACTGTTTTTT. The genes are TRBV6-6 and TRBJ1-4; tentative D call: TRBD1 (5 bases). V was shortened by 8 bases and J by 3 bases, with 16 bases between the two germline ends. Germline CDR1 reads MNHNY; CDR2 reads SVGAGI (reference sequence). The CDR3 loop spans 15 amino acids.